Listed here are 7 T cell receptor beta chains from one sample, sequenced in a study of OX40 agonist ivuxolimab in advanced cancers. Sequencing was performed with immunoSEQ multiplex PCR; in TCRdb, only in-frame clones are kept and a portion is missing. The table has over 60,000 clones, roughly 80% seen once; the top ten hold 1.9%. The sample was CD4+ or CD8+ T cells sorted from blood, taken in a trial of the OX40 agonist ivuxolimab. These TCRs come from an adult with an advanced solid tumor such as melanoma, head and neck, liver or kidney cancer.

The chain is built from TRBV7-2 and TRBJ2-7; TRBD2 is a possible D gene (6 bases). Deletions cut 5 bases from V and 1 base from J, with 18 bases between. The CDR3 has 16 amino acids. Germline CDR1 and CDR2: SGHTA and FQGNSA. CDR3 nucleotide sequence: TGTGCCAGCAGCCTCCGTTCGGTGCGGGAATCCTACGAGCAGTACTTC. It encodes CASSLRSVRESYEQYF.

V usage is TRBV7-8 and J usage is TRBJ1-5; TRBD1 might be the D (6 bases). Germline CDR1 and CDR2: SGHVS and FQNEAQ. V was trimmed by 4 bases and J by 3 bases, leaving 19 bases between them. The CDR3 is 17 residues long. CDR3 sequence reads: CASSSLPDSVLNQPQHF. The CDR3 DNA sequence: TGTGCCAGCAGCTCGCTCCCGGACAGCGTGCTCAATCAGCCCCAGCATTTT.

This rearrangement joins TRBV4-2 to TRBJ2-1; D call uncertain. Germline CDR1 LGHNA, CDR2 YNFKEQ. V was pared by 4 bases and J by 5 bases, with 12 bases between. CDR3 size: 14 residues. The CDR3 reads CASSREVSNNEQFF. The CDR3 coding sequence is TGTGCCAGCAGCCGCGAAGTGTCAAACAATGAGCAGTTCTTC.

The chain couples TRBV4-2 to TRBJ1-2; D is uncertain. The germline V gene has CDR1 LGHNA and CDR2 YNFKEQ. Trimming removed 0 bases from V and 1 base from J, with 15 bases in between. CDR3 size: 17 residues. The CDR3 loop reads CASSQDRAATGNYGYTF. The CDR3 region has the DNA TGTGCCAGCAGCCAAGATAGGGCGGCCACCGGTAACTATGGCTACACCTTC.

The gene calls are TRBV5-1 and TRBJ2-5, with 8 bases fitting TRBD1. Trimming removed 1 base from V and 4 bases from J; junction bases left unmatched: 9. This CDR3 region has 16 residues. In germline, CDR1 is SGHRS, CDR2 YFSETQ. The CDR3 loop reads CASSLPKGGQGETQYF. CDR3 DNA sequence: TGCGCCAGCAGCTTGCCTAAAGGCGGACAGGGAGAGACCCAGTACTTC.

The J gene is TRBJ1-4, the V gene TRBV5-4; D is unresolved. Germline values: CDR1 SGHNT, CDR2 YYREEE (reference sequence). CDR3 length: 16 residues. V was clipped by 6 bases and J by 4 bases, with 19 bases between them. The CDR3 is CASTIGGGLSNEKLFF. In DNA form, the CDR3 reads TGTGCCAGCACCATTGGAGGTGGGCTTAGTAATGAAAAACTGTTTTTT.

This clone was observed many times. This sample also contains other DNA sequences that code for the same CDR3. The rearrangement joins TRBV6-5 to TRBJ2-7; weak D call: TRBD2 (5 bases). The length of the CDR3 is 16 residues. CDR1 and CDR2 from the germline V gene are MNHEY and SVGAGI. Trimming cost V 0 bases and J 2 bases, with 14 bases left between them. The CDR3 nucleotides read TGTGCCAGCAGTTACTCCGCGGAGAGACTAACCTACGAGCAGTACTTC. Its protein is CASSYSAERLTYEQYF.